What follows are 2 T cell receptor beta chains derived from one specimen sequenced in a study of shared clonotypes between healthy human individuals (dated by TCRdb to about 2020). The receptor library was made with the immunoSEQ multiplex PCR assay. TCRdb took this table from immuneACCESS and kept in-frame rearrangements with V and J called. Such tables lack part of the clones; where checked against another copy, unresolved V genes explain under half of the gap, and the rest is unexplained. The sample includes about 1.1 million clones, with more than 75% observed a single time. The ten most abundant clones make up approximately 0.56% of the sample. Sequenced input: memory CD4+ T cells from PBMCs. What this sample's cell subset or site label stands for: CD45RA-negative fraction. The receptors originated from a man between 18 and 35 years old in good health. Some clones in this sample may be carry-over from other donors' samples.

This clone is a singleton in its sample. The chain combines TRBV25-1 with TRBJ2-3; D is possibly TRBD1 (5 bases). From germline, CDR1 is MGHDK and CDR2 SYGVNS. V was cut by 8 bases and J by 0 bases, with 15 bases left in between. The CDR3 sequence is 15 residues long. The CDR3, as DNA: TGTGCCAGCCAGGGTGTCGGTCGCAGCACAGATACGCAGTATTTT. It yields the protein CASQGVGRSTDTQYF.

The chain employs TRBV5-5 and TRBJ2-5; D is unclear. V was trimmed by 4 bases and J by 0 bases, leaving 10 bases between them. CDR1 and CDR2 (germline): SGHKS, YYEKEE (reference sequence). The CDR3 spans 14 residues. The chain's CDR3 is CASSRRGYQETQYF. CDR3 nucleotides: TGTGCCAGCAGCAGACGAGGATACCAAGAGACCCAGTACTTC.